This TCR beta chain appears in the sequencing data of a study of PD-1 blockade in classical Hodgkin lymphoma. Study outcomes and limitations: The baseline diversity of complete responders showed similarity to that of newly diagnosed patients. Undefined causes, possibly disease activity or prior therapy, underlie the repertoire differences.

Here immunoSEQ multiplex PCR was the method, and the copy in TCRdb shows in-frame clones only, minus some. The sample yields 35,000 to 50,000 clones, 76% seen once. Relapse was seen in all patients after autologous stem cell transplantation, and brentuximab vedotin exposure was variable. Germline assignment: CDR1 SQVTM and CDR2 ANQGSEA. The CDR3 is 12 residues long. The J segment lost 6 bases and the V segment lost 3 bases, leaving 4 bases of the junction unmatched. This clone was recorded a few times. Its matching antigen is unknown. Source: peripheral blood mononuclear cells (PBMCs), taken at baseline. The V and J genes are TRBV29-1 and TRBJ1-1; the match to TRBD1 covers 7 bases. The source of this sequence is a human donor with classical Hodgkin lymphoma. CDR3 residues: CSVDRQGAEAFF. CDR3 nucleotides: TGCAGCGTTGATCGTCAGGGGGCTGAAGCTTTCTTT.